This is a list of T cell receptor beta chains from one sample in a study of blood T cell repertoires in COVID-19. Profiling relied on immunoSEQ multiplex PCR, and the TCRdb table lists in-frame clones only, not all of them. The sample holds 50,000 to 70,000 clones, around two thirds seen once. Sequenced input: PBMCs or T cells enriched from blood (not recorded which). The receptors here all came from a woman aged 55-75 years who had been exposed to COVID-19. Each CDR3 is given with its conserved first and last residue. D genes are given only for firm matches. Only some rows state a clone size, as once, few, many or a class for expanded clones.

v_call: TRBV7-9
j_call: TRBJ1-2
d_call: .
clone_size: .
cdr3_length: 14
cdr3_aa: CASSPRQTLYGYTF
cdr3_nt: TGTGCCAGCAGCCCACGACAGACCTTGTATGGCTACACCTTC

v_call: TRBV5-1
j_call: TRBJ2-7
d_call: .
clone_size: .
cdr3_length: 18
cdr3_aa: CASSLRGRALNLPNEQYF
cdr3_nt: TGCGCCAGCAGCTTGAGAGGCAGGGCATTAAACCTCCCTAACGAGCAGTACTTC

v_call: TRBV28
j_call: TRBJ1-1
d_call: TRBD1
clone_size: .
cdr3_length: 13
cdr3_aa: CASKRQGRGEAFF
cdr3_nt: TGTGCCAGCAAACGACAGGGGAGGGGTGAAGCTTTCTTT

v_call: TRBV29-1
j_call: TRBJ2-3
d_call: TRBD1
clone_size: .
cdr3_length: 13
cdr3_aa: CSVGQGLTDTQYF
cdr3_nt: TGCAGCGTGGGACAGGGTCTCACAGATACGCAGTATTTT

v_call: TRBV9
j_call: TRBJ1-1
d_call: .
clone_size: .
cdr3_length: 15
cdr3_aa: CASSVGTGMNTEAFF
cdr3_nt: TGTGCCAGCAGCGTAGGTACGGGAATGAACACTGAAGCTTTCTTT

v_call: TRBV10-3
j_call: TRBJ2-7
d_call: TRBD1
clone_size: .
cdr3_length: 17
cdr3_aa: CAISESTGTGSSYEQYF
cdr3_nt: TGTGCCATCAGTGAGTCGACCGGGACAGGGAGCTCCTACGAGCAGTACTTC

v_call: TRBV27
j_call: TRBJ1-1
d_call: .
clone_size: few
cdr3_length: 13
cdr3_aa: CASSSTANTEAFF
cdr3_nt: TGTGCCAGCAGTTCGACAGCGAACACTGAAGCTTTCTTT

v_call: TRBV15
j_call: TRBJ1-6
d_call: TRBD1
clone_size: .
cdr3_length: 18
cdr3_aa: CATSRDPLGQVLNSPLHF
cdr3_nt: TGTGCCACCAGCAGAGATCCCTTAGGACAGGTTTTAAATTCACCCCTCCACTTT

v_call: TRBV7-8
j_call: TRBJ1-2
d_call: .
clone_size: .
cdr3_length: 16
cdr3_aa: CASSASTGTTNYGYTF
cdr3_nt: TGTGCCAGCAGCGCTTCAACCGGGACAACAAACTATGGCTACACCTTC

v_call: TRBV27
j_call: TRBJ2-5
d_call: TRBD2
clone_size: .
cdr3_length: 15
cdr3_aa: CASSSVAGAQETQYF
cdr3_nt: TGTGCCAGCAGTTCCGTAGCGGGAGCCCAAGAGACCCAGTACTTC

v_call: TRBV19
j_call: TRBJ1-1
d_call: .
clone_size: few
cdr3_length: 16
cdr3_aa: CASIEVYRGGITEAFF
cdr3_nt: TGTGCCAGTATTGAGGTTTATAGGGGCGGCATCACTGAAGCTTTCTTT

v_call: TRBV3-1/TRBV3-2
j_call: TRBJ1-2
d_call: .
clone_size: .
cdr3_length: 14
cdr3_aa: CASSLGLENYGYTF
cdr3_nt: TGTGCCAGCAGCCTCGGTCTAGAGAACTATGGCTACACCTTC

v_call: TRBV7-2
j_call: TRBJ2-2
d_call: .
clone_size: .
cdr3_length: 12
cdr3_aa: CASSSVRGELFF
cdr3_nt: TGTGCCAGCAGCTCCGTCCGGGGGGAGCTGTTTTTT

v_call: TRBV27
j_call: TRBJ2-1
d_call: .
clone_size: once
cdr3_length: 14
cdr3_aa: CASSLVAVDNEQFF
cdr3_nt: TGTGCCAGCAGTTTAGTTGCGGTGGACAATGAGCAGTTCTTC

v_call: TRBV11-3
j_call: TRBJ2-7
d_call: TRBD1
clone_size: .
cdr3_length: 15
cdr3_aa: CASSYSGTEPYEQYF
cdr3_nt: TGTGCCAGCAGCTATTCCGGGACAGAACCCTACGAGCAGTACTTC

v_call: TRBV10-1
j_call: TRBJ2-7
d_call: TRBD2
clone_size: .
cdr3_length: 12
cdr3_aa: CASSETGGEQYF
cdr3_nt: TGCGCCAGCAGTGAGACGGGGGGCGAGCAGTACTTC

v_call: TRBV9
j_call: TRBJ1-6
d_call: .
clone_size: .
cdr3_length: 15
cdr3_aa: CASSAGNARNSPLHF
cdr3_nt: TGTGCCAGCAGCGCAGGGAATGCCAGGAATTCACCCCTCCACTTT

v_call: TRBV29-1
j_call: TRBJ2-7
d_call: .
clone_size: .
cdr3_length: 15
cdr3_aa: CSVEEAGTGIGEQYF
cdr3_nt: TGCAGCGTTGAAGAGGCCGGGACTGGGATAGGAGAGCAGTACTTC

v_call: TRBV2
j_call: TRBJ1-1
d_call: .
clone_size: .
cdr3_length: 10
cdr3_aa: CASSEWRLLF
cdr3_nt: TGTGCCAGCAGTGAATGGCGGCTCCTCTTT

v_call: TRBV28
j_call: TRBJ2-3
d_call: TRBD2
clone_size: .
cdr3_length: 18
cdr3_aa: CASSLLAPGPGGTDTQYF
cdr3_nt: TGTGCCAGCAGTTTATTGGCACCGGGACCGGGAGGGACAGATACGCAGTATTTT

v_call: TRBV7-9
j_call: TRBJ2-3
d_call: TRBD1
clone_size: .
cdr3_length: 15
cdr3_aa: CASSRSRTGPDTQYF
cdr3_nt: TGTGCCAGCAGCCGATCAAGGACAGGGCCAGATACGCAGTATTTT

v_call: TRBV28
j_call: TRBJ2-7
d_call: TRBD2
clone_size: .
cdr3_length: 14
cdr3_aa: CASSYTSGRGEQYF
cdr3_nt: TGTGCCAGCAGTTATACTAGCGGGAGAGGCGAGCAGTACTTC

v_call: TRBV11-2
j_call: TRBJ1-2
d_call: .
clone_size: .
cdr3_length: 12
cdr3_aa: CASSLDRLGYTF
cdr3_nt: TGTGCCAGCAGCTTAGATCGTCTGGGCTACACCTTC

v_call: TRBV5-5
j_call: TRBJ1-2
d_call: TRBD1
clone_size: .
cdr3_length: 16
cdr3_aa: CASSLGDRVVNYGYTF
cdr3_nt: TGTGCCAGCAGCTTGGGGGACAGGGTGGTGAACTATGGCTACACCTTC

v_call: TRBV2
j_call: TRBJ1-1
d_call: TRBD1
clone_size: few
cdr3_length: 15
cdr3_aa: CASSHRGDGNTEAFF
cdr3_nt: TGTGCCAGCAGCCACAGGGGGGACGGGAACACTGAAGCTTTCTTT

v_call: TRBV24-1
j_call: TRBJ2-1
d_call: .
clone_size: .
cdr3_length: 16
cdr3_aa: CATSDMNSKTYNEQFF
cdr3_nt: TGTGCCACCAGTGATATGAACAGTAAAACGTACAATGAGCAGTTCTTC

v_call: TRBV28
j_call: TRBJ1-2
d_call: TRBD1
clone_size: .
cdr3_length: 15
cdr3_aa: CASSLPPGQLYGYTF
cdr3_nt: TGTGCCAGCAGTTTACCACCGGGACAGCTCTATGGCTACACCTTC

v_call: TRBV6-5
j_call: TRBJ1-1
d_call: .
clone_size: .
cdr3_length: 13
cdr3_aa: CASSYSTRVEAFF
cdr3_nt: TGTGCCAGCAGTTACTCGACCAGGGTTGAAGCTTTCTTT

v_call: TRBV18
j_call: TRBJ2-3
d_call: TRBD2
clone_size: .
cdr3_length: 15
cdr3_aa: CASSLEREDTDTQYF
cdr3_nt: TGTGCCAGCTCTCTTGAGCGGGAGGACACAGATACGCAGTATTTT

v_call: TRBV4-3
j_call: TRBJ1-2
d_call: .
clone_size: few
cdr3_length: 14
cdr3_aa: CASSQVGAGYGYTF
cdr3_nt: TGCGCCAGCAGCCAAGTGGGGGCTGGCTATGGCTACACCTTC

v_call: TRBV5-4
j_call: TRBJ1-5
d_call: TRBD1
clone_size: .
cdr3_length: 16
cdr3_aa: CASSPEADRGNQPQHF
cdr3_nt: TGTGCCAGCAGCCCCGAGGCTGACAGGGGTAACCAGCCCCAGCATTTT

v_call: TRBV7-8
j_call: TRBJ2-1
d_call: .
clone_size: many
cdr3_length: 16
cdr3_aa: CASSLGLGSSYNEQFF
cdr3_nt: TGTGCCAGCAGCTTAGGTCTGGGGAGCTCCTACAATGAGCAGTTCTTC

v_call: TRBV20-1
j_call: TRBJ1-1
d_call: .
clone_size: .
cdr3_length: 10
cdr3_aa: CSATAEEAFF
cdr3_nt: TGCAGTGCCACTGCGGAAGAAGCTTTCTTT

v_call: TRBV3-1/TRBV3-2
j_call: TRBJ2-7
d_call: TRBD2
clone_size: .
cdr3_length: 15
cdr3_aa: CASELAGGPSYEQYF
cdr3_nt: TGTGCCAGCGAATTAGCGGGAGGCCCCTCCTACGAGCAGTACTTC

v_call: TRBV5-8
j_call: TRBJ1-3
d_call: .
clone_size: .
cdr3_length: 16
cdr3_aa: CASSLATVYSGNTIYF
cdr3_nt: TGTGCCAGCAGCTTGGCGACAGTTTACTCTGGAAACACCATATATTTT

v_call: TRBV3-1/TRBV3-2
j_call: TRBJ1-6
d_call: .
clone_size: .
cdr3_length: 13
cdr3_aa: CASSRTGSTPLHF
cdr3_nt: TGTGCCAGCAGCCGTACAGGGAGTACACCCCTCCACTTT

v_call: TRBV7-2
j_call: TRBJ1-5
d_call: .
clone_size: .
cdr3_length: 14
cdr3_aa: CASGNAGGHQPQHF
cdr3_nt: TGTGCCAGCGGGAATGCGGGGGGCCATCAGCCCCAGCATTTT

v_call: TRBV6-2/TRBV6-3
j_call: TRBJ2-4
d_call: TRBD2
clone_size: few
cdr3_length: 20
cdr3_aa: CASSLSPGLAGGPAKNIQYF
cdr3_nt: TGTGCCAGCAGTTTGTCTCCGGGACTAGCGGGAGGGCCAGCCAAAAACATTCAGTACTTC

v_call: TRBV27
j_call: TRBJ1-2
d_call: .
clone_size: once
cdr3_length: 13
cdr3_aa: CASSLRQSYGYTF
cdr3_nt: TGTGCCAGCAGTTTGCGGCAGAGCTATGGCTACACCTTC